This is a list of T cell receptor beta chains from one sample in a study of blood T cell repertoires in COVID-19. Sequencing used immunoSEQ multiplex PCR; TCRdb keeps in-frame clones, though not all of them. Of around 160,000 clones listed, 84% are singletons. The sample consisted of peripheral blood. These receptors all stem from an elderly woman with acute or convalescent COVID-19. The CDR3 runs from the conserved cysteine through the conserved F or W. D genes are given only for firm matches. Some rows have no size entry. The others give once, few or many, or a class for an expanded clone.

CDR3nt | CDR3aa | j_gene | d_gene | abundance | v_gene
TGTGCCAGTACCCGGGGACAGGGGTATGGCTACACCTTC | CASTRGQGYGYTF | TRBJ1-2 | TRBD1 | - | TRBV19
TGTGCCAGCGAGAGAGGGGGCAGGGGCTACACCTTC | CASERGGRGYTF | TRBJ1-2 | - | - | TRBV21-1
TGTGCCAGCAGCCAAGTGGGGGGAGCCCAAGAGACCCAGTACTTC | CASSQVGGAQETQYF | TRBJ2-5 | - | - | TRBV7-6
TGTGCCAGCAGTGAAAAGGGCGGGGGGGAGCAGTACTTC | CASSEKGGGEQYF | TRBJ2-7 | TRBD2 | - | TRBV2
TGCACCAGCAGTTTTTTCCGGGAGGTTGTGGATAAAAGCACTGAAGCTTTCTTT | CTSSFFREVVDKSTEAFF | TRBJ1-1 | - | many | TRBV1
TGTGCCAGCAGTCGAGTCAGGGGGGACACTGAAGCTTTCTTT | CASSRVRGDTEAFF | TRBJ1-1 | TRBD1 | - | TRBV6-4
TGTGCCAGTAGTATACCAGGGTTACCTGGAAACACCATATATTTT | CASSIPGLPGNTIYF | TRBJ1-3 | - | - | TRBV19
TGTGCCAGCTCCGGCGGGATCCCCGGAGGCACCGGGGAGCTGTTTTTT | CASSGGIPGGTGELFF | TRBJ2-2 | - | once | TRBV18
TGTGCCAGCAGTACACATCCATTCGGGACAGGAAGCTCTGGGGCCAACGTCCTGACTTTC | CASSTHPFGTGSSGANVLTF | TRBJ2-6 | TRBD1 | - | TRBV6-2/TRBV6-3
TGTGCCAGCAGCTTACGTAGTGGTCCACGGGGGGAGACCCAGTACTTC | CASSLRSGPRGETQYF | TRBJ2-5 | - | - | TRBV5-4
TGCGCCAGCAGCCAAGATATTGGGGAGAGCTCCTACGAGCAGTACTTC | CASSQDIGESSYEQYF | TRBJ2-7 | - | - | TRBV4-1
TGTGCCAGTAGTATAGCCCCCTCGACAGTTGATACGCAGTATTTT | CASSIAPSTVDTQYF | TRBJ2-3 | - | once | TRBV19
TGCGCCAGCAGCTTAAGACAGCAAGAGACCCAGTACTTC | CASSLRQQETQYF | TRBJ2-5 | - | - | TRBV5-1
TGTGCCAGTACCCAAAGGGGAGGGTTTGCGGGCAATCAGCCCCAGCATTTT | CASTQRGGFAGNQPQHF | TRBJ1-5 | - | - | TRBV19
TGTGCCAGCCTTAGCGGGAGGGCCCAAGGACAGTTCTTC | CASLSGRAQGQFF | TRBJ2-1 | TRBD2 | - | TRBV28
TGTGCCAGCAGCGTAGAGACACGCACCGGGGAGCTGTTTTTT | CASSVETRTGELFF | TRBJ2-2 | - | few | TRBV9
TGTGCCAGCAGTGACCTCTTCGGTGAGCAGTTCTTC | CASSDLFGEQFF | TRBJ2-1 | - | - | TRBV2
TGTGCCAGCAGTTACACGGGGAGGTCCGTTGCCGAAAAACTGTTTTTT | CASSYTGRSVAEKLFF | TRBJ1-4 | - | - | TRBV6-5
TGTGCCAGCAGTCCAACCGGGACAGGGGATGACAATGAGCAGTTCTTC | CASSPTGTGDDNEQFF | TRBJ2-1 | TRBD1 | - | TRBV28
TGTGCCACCAGCCGGGACAGCCTCGACGAGCAGTACTTC | CATSRDSLDEQYF | TRBJ2-7 | TRBD1 | few | TRBV24-1
TGTGCCAGCAGCCCGGTGCAGGGGTGGACAGATACGCAGTATTTT | CASSPVQGWTDTQYF | TRBJ2-3 | - | - | TRBV7-9
TGTGCCAGTAGAGGAGAGGGAAGTTGGACTGAAGCTTTCTTT | CASRGEGSWTEAFF | TRBJ1-1 | - | once | TRBV19
TGCGCCAGCAGCCCCGGACAGGGCACGAACACCGGGGAGCTGTTTTTT | CASSPGQGTNTGELFF | TRBJ2-2 | TRBD1 | - | TRBV5-1
TGTGCCAGCAGTCAGGCACTCGCCTCCTACGAGCAGTACTTC | CASSQALASYEQYF | TRBJ2-7 | - | - | TRBV6-5
TGTGCCAGCAGCCGGACAGCCTCTTATGGCTACACCTTC | CASSRTASYGYTF | TRBJ1-2 | - | - | TRBV27
TGTGCCAGCAGCTACTACAGGCTAGACAATGAGCAGTTCTTC | CASSYYRLDNEQFF | TRBJ2-1 | - | - | TRBV7-2
TGTGCCTGGAGTTTCGGACAGTATAATTCACCCCTCCACTTT | CAWSFGQYNSPLHF | TRBJ1-6 | - | - | TRBV30
TGTGCCAGCTCACCGGTGAGGCAGGAGGGCACTGAAGCTTTCTTT | CASSPVRQEGTEAFF | TRBJ1-1 | - | - | TRBV18
TGCGCCAGCAGCCAAGATCTCGCGGGACGACGCACAGATACGCAGTATTTT | CASSQDLAGRRTDTQYF | TRBJ2-3 | - | - | TRBV4-1
TGTGCCAGCAGCCCCCGACAGGGGTCTGAAGCTTTCTTT | CASSPRQGSEAFF | TRBJ1-1 | TRBD1 | once | TRBV7-8
TGTGCCAGCAGCCCCGGACTTTCTGAAGCTTTCTTT | CASSPGLSEAFF | TRBJ1-1 | - | - | TRBV7-2
TGTGCCAGCAGCTTATCTCCTGGGACAGGGATTAGCTATGGCTACACCTTC | CASSLSPGTGISYGYTF | TRBJ1-2 | TRBD1 | - | TRBV11-2
TGCGCCAGCAGCTTTTTCGGACTAGCGGGAGGCAACGCCTACAATGAGCAGTTCTTC | CASSFFGLAGGNAYNEQFF | TRBJ2-1 | TRBD2 | - | TRBV5-1
TGTGCCAGCAGTCTCGTCCCGGGAGGGCCAACTTCTTCCTACAATGAGCAGTTCTTC | CASSLVPGGPTSSYNEQFF | TRBJ2-1 | TRBD2 | - | TRBV2
TGTGCTAGCAGCCCCCTAGCGGGAGGGGGCGGTGAGCAGTTCTTC | CASSPLAGGGGEQFF | TRBJ2-1 | TRBD2 | - | TRBV7-7
TGTGCCAGCAGCCGCGGGAACGACGAGCAGTACTTC | CASSRGNDEQYF | TRBJ2-7 | - | - | TRBV6-6
TGCGCCAGCAGCCAAGTTAGTCCCAGGAGGAGAAATGAGCAGTTCTTC | CASSQVSPRRRNEQFF | TRBJ2-1 | - | - | TRBV4-1
TGTGCCAGTAGTATGCAGGGGCGGACTGAAGCTTTCTTT | CASSMQGRTEAFF | TRBJ1-1 | - | once | TRBV19
TGTGCCAGCAGTTTAGCCGGAGGGACCCAGTACTTC | CASSLAGGTQYF | TRBJ2-5 | - | - | TRBV28
TGCGCCAGCAGCTATCAGGGTGATCAGCCCCAGCATTTT | CASSYQGDQPQHF | TRBJ1-5 | - | few | TRBV5-1
TGTGCCAGCAGCTGGTACTCGCGACAGGGGTTTGAGACCCAGTACTTC | CASSWYSRQGFETQYF | TRBJ2-5 | TRBD1 | - | TRBV11-2
TGTGCCACCAGTCACCGGGACAGGGGGCTGGAGCCCCAGCATTTT | CATSHRDRGLEPQHF | TRBJ1-5 | TRBD1 | - | TRBV15
TGTGCCAGCAGCCCTTTCGGCTCCTACAATGAGCAGTTCTTC | CASSPFGSYNEQFF | TRBJ2-1 | - | few | TRBV7-6
TGTGCCAGCAGCGTAGACGGGACAGGGTCGGGTATTAACATTCAGTACTTC | CASSVDGTGSGINIQYF | TRBJ2-4 | TRBD1 | once | TRBV9
TGTGCCACCTGGGAGGGGCTAGCTGATTCACCCCTCCACTTT | CATWEGLADSPLHF | TRBJ1-6 | - | - | TRBV15
TGTGCCAGTAGTATGGGGGGCTCTGGAAACACCATATATTTT | CASSMGGSGNTIYF | TRBJ1-3 | - | - | TRBV19
TGTGCCACTCGAAGCGGGTCTGGGGCCAACGTCCTGACTTTC | CATRSGSGANVLTF | TRBJ2-6 | - | - | TRBV27
TGCGCCAGCAGCTTAACTCCCGTCCTAACAGGGATCCTGGGGGCTAACTATGGCTACACCTTC | CASSLTPVLTGILGANYGYTF | TRBJ1-2 | - | - | TRBV5-1
TGTGCCAGCAGAACTAGCGGTAACTACAATGAGCAGTTCTTC | CASRTSGNYNEQFF | TRBJ2-1 | TRBD2 | - | TRBV27
TGTGCCAGCAGCCGAGGACTCGACTACGAGCAGTACTTC | CASSRGLDYEQYF | TRBJ2-7 | - | few | TRBV3-1/TRBV3-2
TGTGCCACCAGCCTTACTAGCGGCCAGCGGGAGACCCAGTACTTC | CATSLTSGQRETQYF | TRBJ2-5 | TRBD2 | - | TRBV15
TGTGCCAGCAGCAGCCCCGGGGGGCGGGGCGAATCGAGGGATACGCAGTATTTT | CASSSPGGRGESRDTQYF | TRBJ2-3 | - | - | TRBV21-1
TGTGCCAGCAGCCAAGGGAGCGGGAGTATCTACGAGCAGTACTTC | CASSQGSGSIYEQYF | TRBJ2-7 | TRBD2 | - | TRBV3-1/TRBV3-2
TGTGCCAGCAGCTCCCCGGGACAGGTATACAATGAGCAGTTCTTC | CASSSPGQVYNEQFF | TRBJ2-1 | TRBD1 | - | TRBV7-2
TGTGCCAGCAGCCTAGGATTTGGATCCCAAGAGACCCAGTACTTC | CASSLGFGSQETQYF | TRBJ2-5 | - | - | TRBV27
TGTGCCAGCCTTTCGCTGGGGAGCTCTGGGGCCAACGTCCTGACTTTC | CASLSLGSSGANVLTF | TRBJ2-6 | - | - | TRBV28
TGTGCCAGCAGCCAGGGACAGGGTAATTCACCCCTCCACTTT | CASSQGQGNSPLHF | TRBJ1-6 | TRBD1 | - | TRBV3-1/TRBV3-2